This T cell receptor beta chain was recorded in a study of T cell clonality in common variable immunodeficiency. Study-wide findings and caveats: CVID patient heterogeneity limited repertoire-clinical complication correlations. In common variable immunodeficiency, TCR beta chains reportedly carried fewer deletions and N-nucleotide insertions.

Patients had low serum IgG, IgA and/or IgM and specific antibody deficiency. Donors gave roughly 4.5 to 8 ml heparinized peripheral whole blood. V was pared by 2 bases and J by 1 base, with 11 bases between. The CDR3 sequence is 15 residues long. The V gene's germline CDR1 is SNHLY and CDR2 FYNNEI. CVID and control samples used equivalent genomic DNA input. Assay: immunoSEQ multiplex PCR; the TCRdb copy retains only in-frame clones and omits some. Found here are 25,000 or so clones, no singletons; the ten largest cover roughly 9.6%. This clone was recorded many times. The antigen remains unidentified. The sequenced fragment ends 3 residues before the CDR3 boundary, so the rest is inferred from the germline J gene.

The genes are TRBV2 and TRBJ2-5; no clear D. Specimen: peripheral blood mononuclear cells. The clonotype originates from a human donor with common variable immunodeficiency. CDR3 sequence reads: CASSERVLLQETQYF. The sequenced CDR3 bases are TGTGCCAGCAGTGAACGAGTACTCCTCCAAGAGACC.